This T cell receptor beta chain was identified during a study of T cell changes during pregnancy in multiple sclerosis. The CDR3 has 15 amino acids. Germline CDR1 is SNHLY and CDR2 is FYNNEI. Trimming left V 9 bases short and J 0 bases short, with 14 bases between. Sequencing used immunoSEQ multiplex PCR; TCRdb keeps in-frame clones, though not all of them. Among 50,000 to 60,000 clones, roughly nine tenths were seen once, and the ten largest hold around 0.4%. The rearrangement joins TRBV2 to TRBJ1-4, with a possible D match to TRBD1 (6 bases). This clonotype was sampled from a female donor with multiple sclerosis, enrolled in a pregnancy study. The material sequenced was CD4+ T cells from peripheral blood mononuclear cells, taken in the third trimester of pregnancy. The CDR3 nucleotides are TGTGCCAGTAACAGGGACGTCACAACTAATGAAAAACTGTTTTTT. It yields the protein CASNRDVTTNEKLFF. The whole variable domain, filled in from reference TRBV2 and TRBJ1-4, reads EPEVTQTPSHQVTQMGQEVILRCVPISNHLYFYWYRQILGQKVEFLVSFYNNEISEKSEIFDDQFSVERPDGSNFTLKIRSTKLEDSAMYFCASNRDVTTNEKLFFGSGTQLSVL.